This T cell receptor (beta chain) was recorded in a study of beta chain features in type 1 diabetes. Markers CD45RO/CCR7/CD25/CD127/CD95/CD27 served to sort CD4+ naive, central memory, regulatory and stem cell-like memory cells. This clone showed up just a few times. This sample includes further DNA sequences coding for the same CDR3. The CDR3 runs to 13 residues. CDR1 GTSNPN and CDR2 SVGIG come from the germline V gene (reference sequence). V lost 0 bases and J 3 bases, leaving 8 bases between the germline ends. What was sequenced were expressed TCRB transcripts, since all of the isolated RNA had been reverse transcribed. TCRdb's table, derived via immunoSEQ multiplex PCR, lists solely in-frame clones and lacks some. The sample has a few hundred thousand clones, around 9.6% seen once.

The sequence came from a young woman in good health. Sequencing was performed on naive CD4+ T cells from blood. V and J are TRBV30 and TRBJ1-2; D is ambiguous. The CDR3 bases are TGTGCCTGGAGTGTACGGAGGGACTATGGCTACACCTTC. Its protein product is CAWSVRRDYGYTF.